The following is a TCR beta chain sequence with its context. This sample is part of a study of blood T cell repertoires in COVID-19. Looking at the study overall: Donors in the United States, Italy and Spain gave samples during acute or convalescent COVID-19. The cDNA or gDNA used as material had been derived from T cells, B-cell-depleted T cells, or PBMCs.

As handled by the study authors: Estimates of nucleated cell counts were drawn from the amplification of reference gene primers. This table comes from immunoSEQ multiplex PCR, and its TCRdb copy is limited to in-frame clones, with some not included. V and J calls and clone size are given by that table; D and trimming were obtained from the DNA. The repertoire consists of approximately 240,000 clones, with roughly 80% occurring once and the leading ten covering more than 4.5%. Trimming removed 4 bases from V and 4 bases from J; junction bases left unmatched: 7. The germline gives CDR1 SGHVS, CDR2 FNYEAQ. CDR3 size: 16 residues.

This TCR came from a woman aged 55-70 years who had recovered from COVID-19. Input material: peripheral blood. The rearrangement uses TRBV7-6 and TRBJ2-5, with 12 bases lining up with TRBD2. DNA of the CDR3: TGTGCCAGCAGCTCTAGCGGGGGGGCCGGGGCAGAGACCCAGTACTTC. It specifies CASSSSGGAGAETQYF.